Listed below are T cell receptor beta chains from one sample, sequenced in a study of blood T cell repertoires in COVID-19. The protocol was immunoSEQ multiplex PCR, while the TCRdb copy is restricted to in-frame clones and leaves out a portion. Of some 260,000 clones detected, about 90% appear once; the ten largest clones hold about a tenth. What was sequenced was peripheral blood. The receptors derive from a woman in her seventies with COVID-19, enrolled during active disease. Each CDR3 is given with its conserved first and last residue.

v_call: TRBV5-1; j_call: TRBJ1-2; cdr3_length: 15; cdr3_aa: CASSLFGNGDYGYTF
v_call: TRBV28; j_call: TRBJ1-5; cdr3_length: 14; cdr3_aa: CASIRSGNNQPQHF
v_call: TRBV6-1; j_call: TRBJ1-1; cdr3_length: 11; cdr3_aa: CASSESSEAFF
v_call: TRBV24-1; j_call: TRBJ2-5; cdr3_length: 16; cdr3_aa: CATSDPGTGGGGTQYF
v_call: TRBV28; j_call: TRBJ1-2; cdr3_length: 12; cdr3_aa: CASSLDSYGYTF
v_call: TRBV5-1; j_call: TRBJ2-2; cdr3_length: 13; cdr3_aa: CASSFLGHGELFF
v_call: TRBV5-4; j_call: TRBJ2-7; cdr3_length: 15; cdr3_aa: CASSLAPAGDYEQYF
v_call: TRBV2; j_call: TRBJ1-1; cdr3_length: 14; cdr3_aa: CASSRSGTEVEAFF
v_call: TRBV27; j_call: TRBJ2-4; cdr3_length: 20; cdr3_aa: CASSLIGLAGAQLTKNIQYF
v_call: TRBV9; j_call: TRBJ2-7; cdr3_length: 12; cdr3_aa: CASSVGIDEQYF
v_call: TRBV30; j_call: TRBJ2-2; cdr3_length: 14; cdr3_aa: CAWSSLGGAGELFF
v_call: TRBV29-1; j_call: TRBJ1-6; cdr3_length: 13; cdr3_aa: CSVAGTANSPLHF
v_call: TRBV6-6; j_call: TRBJ1-5; cdr3_length: 19; cdr3_aa: CASSSRTGRSGYSNQPQHF
v_call: TRBV2; j_call: TRBJ2-2; cdr3_length: 15; cdr3_aa: CASGWTAFPTGELFF
v_call: TRBV5-5; j_call: TRBJ2-3; cdr3_length: 15; cdr3_aa: CASSDGLAITDTQYF
v_call: TRBV19; j_call: TRBJ1-4; cdr3_length: 14; cdr3_aa: CASSIAATNEKLFF
v_call: TRBV29-1; j_call: TRBJ1-1; cdr3_length: 13; cdr3_aa: CSVEDGQDTEAFF
v_call: TRBV30; j_call: TRBJ2-7; cdr3_length: 14; cdr3_aa: CAWSVSQREYEQYF
v_call: TRBV6-2/TRBV6-3; j_call: TRBJ2-1; cdr3_length: 15; cdr3_aa: CASSMASGTYNEQFF
v_call: TRBV11-2; j_call: TRBJ2-7; cdr3_length: 15; cdr3_aa: CASSSTSGYSYEQYF
v_call: TRBV5-1; j_call: TRBJ1-1; cdr3_length: 13; cdr3_aa: CASSLKSDTEAFF
v_call: TRBV11-2; j_call: TRBJ2-7; cdr3_length: 16; cdr3_aa: CASSLGLATVSYEQYF
v_call: TRBV5-6; j_call: TRBJ1-5; cdr3_length: 15; cdr3_aa: CASSQLQNSNQPQHF
v_call: TRBV30; j_call: TRBJ1-2; cdr3_length: 14; cdr3_aa: CASSQLLLNYGYTF